This TCR beta chain was captured by sequencing in a study of blood T cell repertoires in COVID-19. Across the study: The origin of the acute and convalescent COVID-19 samples was the United States, Italy and Spain.

Libraries were prepared by immunoSEQ multiplex PCR; TCRdb keeps only in-frame clonotypes and omits some of them. Of around 300,000 clones listed, 89% are singletons. This CDR3 comprises 13 residues. The ends were cut back, 3 bases at V and 9 bases at J, with 12 bases in the middle. Looked up from germline, CDR1 is SEHNR and CDR2 is FQNEAQ (reference sequence). The sequenced material came from peripheral blood. The V gene is TRBV7-9, the J gene TRBJ1-5, with unresolved D. This receptor was obtained from a man aged 50 to 60 with acute or convalescent COVID-19. CDR3 loop: CASSFSDLGPQHF. The CDR3 nucleotides read TGTGCCAGCAGCTTTTCAGATCTAGGGCCCCAGCATTTT.